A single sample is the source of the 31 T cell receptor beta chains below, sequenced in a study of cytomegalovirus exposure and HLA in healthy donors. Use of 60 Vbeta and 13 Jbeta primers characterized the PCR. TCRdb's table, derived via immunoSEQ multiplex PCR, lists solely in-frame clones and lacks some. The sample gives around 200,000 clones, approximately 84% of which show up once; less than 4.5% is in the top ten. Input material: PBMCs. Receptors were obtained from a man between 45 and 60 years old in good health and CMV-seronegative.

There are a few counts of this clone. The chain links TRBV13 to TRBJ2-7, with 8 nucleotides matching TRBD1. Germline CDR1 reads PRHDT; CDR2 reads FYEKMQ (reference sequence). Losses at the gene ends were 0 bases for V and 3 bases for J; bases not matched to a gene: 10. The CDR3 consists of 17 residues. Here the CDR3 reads CASSLGYYGQGIYEQYF. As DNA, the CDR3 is TGTGCCAGCAGCTTAGGATATTACGGACAGGGCATCTACGAGCAGTACTTC. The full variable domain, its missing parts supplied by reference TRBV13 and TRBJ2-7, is AAGVIQSPRHLIKEKRETATLKCYPIPRHDTVYWYQQGPGQDPQFLISFYEKMQSDKGSIPDRFSAQQFSDYHSELNMSSLELGDSALYFCASSLGYYGQGIYEQYFGPGTRLTVT.

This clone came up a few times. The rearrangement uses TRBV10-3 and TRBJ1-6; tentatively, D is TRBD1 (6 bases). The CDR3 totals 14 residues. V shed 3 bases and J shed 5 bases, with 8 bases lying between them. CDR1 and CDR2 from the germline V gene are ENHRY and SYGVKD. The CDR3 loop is CAISESGDNSPLHF. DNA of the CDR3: TGTGCCATCAGTGAATCAGGGGATAATTCACCCCTCCACTTT.

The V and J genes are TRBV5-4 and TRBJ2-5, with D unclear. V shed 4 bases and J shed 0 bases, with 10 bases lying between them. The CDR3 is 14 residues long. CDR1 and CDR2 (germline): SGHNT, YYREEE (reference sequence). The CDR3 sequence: CASSQAQDQETQYF. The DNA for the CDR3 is TGTGCCAGCAGCCAGGCCCAGGACCAAGAGACCCAGTACTTC.

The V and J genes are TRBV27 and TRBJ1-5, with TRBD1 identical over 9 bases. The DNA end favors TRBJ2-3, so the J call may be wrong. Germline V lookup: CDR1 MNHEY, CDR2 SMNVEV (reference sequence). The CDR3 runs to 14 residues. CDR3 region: CASRQGASNQPQYF. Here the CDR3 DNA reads TGTGCCAGCAGACAGGGGGCAAGCAATCAGCCCCAGTATTTT.

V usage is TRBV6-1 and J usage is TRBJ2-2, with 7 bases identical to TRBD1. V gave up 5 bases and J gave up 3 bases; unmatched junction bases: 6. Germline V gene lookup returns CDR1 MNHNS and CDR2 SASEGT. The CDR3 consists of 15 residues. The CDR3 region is CASSFQTGYTGELFF. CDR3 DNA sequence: TGTGCCAGCAGTTTTCAGACAGGGTACACCGGGGAGCTGTTTTTT.

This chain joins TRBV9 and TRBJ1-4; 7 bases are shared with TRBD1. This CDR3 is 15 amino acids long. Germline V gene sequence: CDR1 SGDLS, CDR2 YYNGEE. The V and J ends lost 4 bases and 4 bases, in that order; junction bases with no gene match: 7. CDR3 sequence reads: CASSSSGTDNEKLFF. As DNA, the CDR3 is TGTGCCAGCAGCTCCTCCGGGACAGATAATGAAAAACTGTTTTTT. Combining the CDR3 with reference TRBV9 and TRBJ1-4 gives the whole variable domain DSGVTQTPKHLITATGQRVTLRCSPRSGDLSVYWYQQSLDQGLQFLIQYYNGEERAKGNILERFSAQQFPDLHSELNLSSLELGDSALYFCASSSSGTDNEKLFFGSGTQLSVL.

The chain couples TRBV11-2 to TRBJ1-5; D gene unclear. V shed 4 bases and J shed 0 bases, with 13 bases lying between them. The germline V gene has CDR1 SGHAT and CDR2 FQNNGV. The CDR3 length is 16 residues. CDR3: CASSSGTQNSNQPQHF. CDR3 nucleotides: TGTGCCAGCAGCTCGGGAACACAGAATAGCAATCAGCCCCAGCATTTT.

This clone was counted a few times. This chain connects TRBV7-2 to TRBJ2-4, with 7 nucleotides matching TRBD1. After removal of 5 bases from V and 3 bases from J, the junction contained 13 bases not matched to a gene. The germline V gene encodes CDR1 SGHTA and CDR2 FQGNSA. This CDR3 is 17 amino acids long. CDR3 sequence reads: CASSQVADRASKNIQYF. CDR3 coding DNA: TGTGCCAGCAGCCAAGTAGCTGACAGGGCTAGCAAAAACATTCAGTACTTC.

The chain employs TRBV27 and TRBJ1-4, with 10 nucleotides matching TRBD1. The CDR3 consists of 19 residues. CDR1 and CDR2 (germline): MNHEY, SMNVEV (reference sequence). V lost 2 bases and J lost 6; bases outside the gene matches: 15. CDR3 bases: TGTGCCAGCAGTTTAGTACAAACTCGGACCGGGACAGGGGATGAAAAACTGTTTTTT. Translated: CASSLVQTRTGTGDEKLFF.

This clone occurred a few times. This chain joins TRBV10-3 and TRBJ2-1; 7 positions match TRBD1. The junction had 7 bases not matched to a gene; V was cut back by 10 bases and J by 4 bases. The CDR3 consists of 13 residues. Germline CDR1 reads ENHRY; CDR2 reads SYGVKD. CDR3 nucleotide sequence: TGTGCCAGCCGGGACAGAACATACAATGAGCAGTTCTTC. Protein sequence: CASRDRTYNEQFF.

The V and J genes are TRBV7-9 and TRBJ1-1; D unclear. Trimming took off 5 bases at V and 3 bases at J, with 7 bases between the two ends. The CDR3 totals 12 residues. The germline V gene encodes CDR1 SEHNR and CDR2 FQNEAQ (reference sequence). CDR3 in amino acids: CASSPRDTEAFF. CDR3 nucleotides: TGTGCCAGCAGCCCGCGGGACACTGAAGCTTTCTTT.

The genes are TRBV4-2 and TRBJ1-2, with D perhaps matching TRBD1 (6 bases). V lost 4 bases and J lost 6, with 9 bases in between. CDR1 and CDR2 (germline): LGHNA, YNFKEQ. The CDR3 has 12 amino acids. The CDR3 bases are TGTGCCAGCAGCCCCTACAGGGATGGCTACACCTTC. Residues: CASSPYRDGYTF.

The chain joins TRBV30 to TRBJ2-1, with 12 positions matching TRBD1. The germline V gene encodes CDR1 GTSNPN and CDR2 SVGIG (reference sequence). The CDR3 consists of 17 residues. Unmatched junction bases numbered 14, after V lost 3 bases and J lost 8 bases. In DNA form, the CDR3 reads TGTGCCTGGAGCCAAGGGTGGGGACAGGGGGCGAGAGATGAGCAGTTCTTC. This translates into CAWSQGWGQGARDEQFF.

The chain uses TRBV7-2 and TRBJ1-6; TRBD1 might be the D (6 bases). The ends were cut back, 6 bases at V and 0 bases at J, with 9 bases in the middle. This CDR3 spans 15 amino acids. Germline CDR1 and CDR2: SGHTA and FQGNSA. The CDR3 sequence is CASRQGGSYNSPLHF. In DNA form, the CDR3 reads TGTGCCAGCAGGCAAGGGGGCTCCTATAATTCACCCCTCCACTTT.

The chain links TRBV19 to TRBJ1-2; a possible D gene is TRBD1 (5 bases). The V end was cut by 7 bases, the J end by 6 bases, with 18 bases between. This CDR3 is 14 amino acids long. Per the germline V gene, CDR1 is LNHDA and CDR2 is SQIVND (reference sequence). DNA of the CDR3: TGTGCCAGTACCTTGCGGGGGTTTGTTAATGGCTACACCTTC. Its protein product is CASTLRGFVNGYTF.

CDR3 region: CASSSDRGYEQYF. The CDR3 DNA follows: TGTGCCAGCAGCTCGGACAGGGGCTACGAGCAGTACTTC. The genes are TRBV5-5 and TRBJ2-5; TRBD1 agrees at 9 bases. The J call may not be correct, given that the DNA end is closer to TRBJ2-7. The CDR3 is 13 residues long. The germline gives CDR1 SGHKS, CDR2 YYEKEE (reference sequence).

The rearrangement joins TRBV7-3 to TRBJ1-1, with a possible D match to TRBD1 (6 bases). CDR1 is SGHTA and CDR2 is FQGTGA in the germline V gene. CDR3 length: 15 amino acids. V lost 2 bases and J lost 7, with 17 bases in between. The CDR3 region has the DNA TGTGCCAGCAGCTTAGCTGGTTTTATGGACAGTGAAGCTTTCTTT. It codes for CASSLAGFMDSEAFF. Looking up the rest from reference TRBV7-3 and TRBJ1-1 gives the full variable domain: GAGVSQTPSNKVTEKGKYVELRCDPISGHTALYWYRQSLGQGPEFLIYFQGTGAADDSGLPNDRFFAVRPEGSVSTLKIQRTERGDSAVYLCASSLAGFMDSEAFFGQGTRLTVV.

CDR3 coding DNA: TGTGCCAGCAGCCTGAGCTCCTACAATGAGCAGTTCTTC. Its protein product is CASSLSSYNEQFF. The gene calls are TRBV7-7 and TRBJ2-1; D remains unclear. The CDR3 extends over 13 amino acids. V lost 5 bases and J 0 bases, leaving 5 bases between the germline ends. The V gene's germline CDR1 is SSHAT and CDR2 FNYEAQ (reference sequence).

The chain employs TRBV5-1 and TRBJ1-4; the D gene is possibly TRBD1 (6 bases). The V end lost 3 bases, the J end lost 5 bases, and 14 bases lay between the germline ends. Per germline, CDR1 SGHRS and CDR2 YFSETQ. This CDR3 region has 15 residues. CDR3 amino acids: CASSYQFGQNEKLFF. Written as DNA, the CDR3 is TGCGCCAGCAGCTACCAATTCGGACAGAATGAAAAACTGTTTTTT.

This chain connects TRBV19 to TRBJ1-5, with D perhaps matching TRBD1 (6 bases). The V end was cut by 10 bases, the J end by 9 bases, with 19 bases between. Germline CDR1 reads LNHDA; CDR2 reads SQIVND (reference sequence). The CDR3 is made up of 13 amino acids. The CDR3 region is CATNRDGVGPQHF. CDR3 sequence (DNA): TGTGCCACAAACAGGGATGGGGTGGGGCCCCAGCATTTT.

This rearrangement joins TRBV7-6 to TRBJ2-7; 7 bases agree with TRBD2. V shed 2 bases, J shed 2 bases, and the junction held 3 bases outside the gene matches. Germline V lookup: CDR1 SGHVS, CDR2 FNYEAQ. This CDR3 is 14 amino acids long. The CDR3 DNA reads TGTGCCAGCAGCTTAAGTGGGGGGGCCTACGAGCAGTACTTC. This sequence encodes CASSLSGGAYEQYF.

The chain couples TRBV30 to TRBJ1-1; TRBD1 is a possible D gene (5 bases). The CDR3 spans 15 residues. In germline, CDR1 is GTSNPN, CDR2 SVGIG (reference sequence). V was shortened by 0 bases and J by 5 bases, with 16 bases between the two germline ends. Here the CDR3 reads CAWSVLAGRGTEAFF. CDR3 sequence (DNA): TGTGCCTGGAGTGTTCTGGCAGGGCGGGGAACTGAAGCTTTCTTT.

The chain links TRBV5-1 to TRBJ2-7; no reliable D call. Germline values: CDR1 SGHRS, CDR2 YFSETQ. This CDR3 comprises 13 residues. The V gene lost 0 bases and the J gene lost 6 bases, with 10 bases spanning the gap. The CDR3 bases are TGCGCCAGCAGCTTGGGGTCGGTTTCCGAGCAGTACTTC. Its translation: CASSLGSVSEQYF.

The CDR3 sequence: CASSLGRGGETQYF. The DNA of the CDR3 is TGTGCCAGCAGCTTGGGCAGGGGTGGGGAGACCCAGTACTTC. This chain joins TRBV5-6 and TRBJ2-5; D is perhaps TRBD1 (6 bases). The germline V and J ends were trimmed by 0 bases and 5 bases, with 11 bases remaining between them. The CDR3 is made up of 14 amino acids. Germline V lookup: CDR1 SGHDT, CDR2 YYEEEE.

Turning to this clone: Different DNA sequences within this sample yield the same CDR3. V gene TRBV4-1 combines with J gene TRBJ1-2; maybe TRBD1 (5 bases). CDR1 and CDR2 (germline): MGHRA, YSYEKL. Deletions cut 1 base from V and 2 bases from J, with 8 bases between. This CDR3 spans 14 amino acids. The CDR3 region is CASSQVGGNYGYTF. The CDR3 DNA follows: TGCGCCAGCAGCCAAGTGGGGGGAAACTATGGCTACACCTTC.

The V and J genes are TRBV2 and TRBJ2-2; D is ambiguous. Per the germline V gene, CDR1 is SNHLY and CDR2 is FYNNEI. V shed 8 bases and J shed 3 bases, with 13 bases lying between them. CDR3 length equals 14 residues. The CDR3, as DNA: TGTGCCAGCGAATACCGAGGATACACCGGGGAGCTGTTTTTT. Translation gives CASEYRGYTGELFF.

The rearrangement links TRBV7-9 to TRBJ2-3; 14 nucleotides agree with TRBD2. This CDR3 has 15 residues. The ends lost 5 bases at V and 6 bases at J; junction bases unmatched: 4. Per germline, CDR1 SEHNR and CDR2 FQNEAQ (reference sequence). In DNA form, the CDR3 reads TGTGCCAGCAGCCGGACTAGCGGGGGGACCGATACGCAGTATTTT. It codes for CASSRTSGGTDTQYF.

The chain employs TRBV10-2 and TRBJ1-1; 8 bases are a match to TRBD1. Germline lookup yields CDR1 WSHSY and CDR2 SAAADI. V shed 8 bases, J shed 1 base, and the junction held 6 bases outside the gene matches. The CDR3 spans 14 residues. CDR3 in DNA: TGCGCCAGCCTGGACAGGGCGTGGAACACTGAAGCTTTCTTT. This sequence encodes CASLDRAWNTEAFF.

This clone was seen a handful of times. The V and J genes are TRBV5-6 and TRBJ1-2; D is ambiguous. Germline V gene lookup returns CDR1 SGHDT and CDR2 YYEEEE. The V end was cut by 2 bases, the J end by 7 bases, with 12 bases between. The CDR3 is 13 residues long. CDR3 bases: TGTGCCAGCAGCTTAACTCAGGATGCTGGCTACACCTTC. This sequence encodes CASSLTQDAGYTF.

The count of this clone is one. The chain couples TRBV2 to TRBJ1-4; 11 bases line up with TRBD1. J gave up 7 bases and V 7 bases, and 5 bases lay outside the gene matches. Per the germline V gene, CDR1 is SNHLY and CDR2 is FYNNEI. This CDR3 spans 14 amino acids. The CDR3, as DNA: TGTGCCAGCAAGGAAGGGACAGGGGGTGAAAAACTGTTTTTT. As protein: CASKEGTGGEKLFF.

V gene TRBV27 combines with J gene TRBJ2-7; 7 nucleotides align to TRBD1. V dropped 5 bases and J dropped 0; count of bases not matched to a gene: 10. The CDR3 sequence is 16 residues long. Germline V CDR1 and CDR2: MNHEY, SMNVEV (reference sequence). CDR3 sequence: CASSLNFGTASYEQYF. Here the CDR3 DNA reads TGTGCCAGCAGTCTGAATTTTGGGACAGCCTCCTACGAGCAGTACTTC.